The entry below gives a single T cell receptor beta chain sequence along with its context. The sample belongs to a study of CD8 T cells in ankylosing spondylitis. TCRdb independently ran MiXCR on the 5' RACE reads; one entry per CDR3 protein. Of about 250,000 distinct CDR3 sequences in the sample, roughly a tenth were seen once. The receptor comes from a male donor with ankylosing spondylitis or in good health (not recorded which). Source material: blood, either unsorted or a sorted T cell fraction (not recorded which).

CDR3 protein: CASSLGGGVTDTQYF. The CDR3 nucleotides read TGCGCCAGCAGCTTAGGCGGGGGCGTCACAGATACGCAGTATTTT. This chain links TRBV5-1 with TRBJ2-3, with D tentatively TRBD2 (7 bases). CDR1 and CDR2 (germline): SGHRS, YFSETQ. This CDR3 has 15 amino acids. V lost 2 bases to trimming and J lost 2 bases, with 12 bases between them.